These 25 T cell receptor beta chains share one sample of origin, sequenced in a study of molecular identifiers for immune sequencing clone quantification. TCRdb itself ran the PCR reads through MiXCR, one entry per CDR3 protein. The sample includes hundreds of thousands of distinct CDR3 sequences, about 25% of them seen just once. The sequenced sample consisted of naive CD8+ T cells from blood, with Jurkat cell RNA spiked in. The subset denotes: FACS-sorted CD8+CD4-CCR7+CD45RA+ naive T cells. These receptors came from a human donor in good health. Some libraries in this study had Jurkat cell RNA spiked in.

This sequence joins TRBV7-6 and TRBJ1-6, with D possibly TRBD1 on 5 matching bases. The CDR3 has 14 amino acids. The germline CDR1 and CDR2 sequences are SGHVS and FNYEAQ. Trimming shortened V by 5 bases and J by 9 bases, and 14 bases separated the two germline ends. CDR3 amino acids: CASSPGTLGSPLHF. The CDR3 nucleotides are TGTGCCAGCAGCCCCGGGACGTTAGGTTCACCCCTCCACTTT. Supplemented by reference TRBV7-6 and TRBJ1-6, the full variable domain reads GAGVSQSPRYKVTKRGQDVALRCDPISGHVSLYWYRQALGQGPEFLTYFNYEAQQDKSGLPNDRFSAERPEGSISTLTIQRTEQRDSAMYRCASSPGTLGSPLHFGNGTRLTVT.

J is TRBJ2-7 and V is TRBV4-3; D unclear. Deletions cut 0 bases from V and 3 bases from J, with 9 bases between. This CDR3 has 14 amino acids. Germline CDR1 LGHNA, CDR2 YSLEER. CDR3 nucleotides: TGCGCCAGCAGCCAAGATAGAGGTAACTACGAGCAGTACTTC. Its translation: CASSQDRGNYEQYF.

This clonotype was seen only a few times. CDR3 loop: CASSILITEAFF. The CDR3 nucleotides read TGTGCCAGCAGCATCCTGATAACTGAAGCTTTCTTT. The chain joins TRBV5-3 to TRBJ1-1; no definite D call. TRBV5-3 is treated as an ORF (open reading frame) with a function not yet certain. V lost 8 bases, J lost 5 bases, and 13 bases lay in between. CDR3 size: 12 residues.

This clonotype has only a few counts. V is TRBV7-8 and J is TRBJ1-2, with D perhaps matching TRBD1 (5 bases). V was trimmed by 1 base and J by 3 bases, leaving 18 bases between them. Germline V gene lookup returns CDR1 SGHVS and CDR2 FQNEAQ. There are 17 residues in the CDR3. The CDR3 DNA sequence: TGTGCCAGCAGCTTAGGCCGTGGGGGGGAAATTCACTATGGCTACACCTTC. It codes for CASSLGRGGEIHYGYTF.

This clonotype was recorded a few times. This rearrangement joins TRBV4-1 to TRBJ2-7; D remains unclear. The V gene's germline CDR1 is MGHRA and CDR2 YSYEKL. Trimming removed 0 bases from V and 2 bases from J, with 14 bases in between. The CDR3 covers 16 residues. The CDR3 region has the DNA TGCGCCAGCAGCCAAGATCGCATATCAGACCCCTACGAGCAGTACTTC. This codes for CASSQDRISDPYEQYF.

This clonotype was seen repeatedly, ten times or more. This chain links TRBV28 with TRBJ1-3; perhaps TRBD1 as D (6 bases). Germline assignment: CDR1 MDHEN and CDR2 SYDVKM. The V and J ends lost 2 bases and 0 bases respectively, with 8 bases between them. The CDR3 loop spans 15 amino acids. CDR3 residues: CASSLDRSSGNTIYF. DNA for the CDR3: TGTGCCAGCAGTTTAGACAGGAGCTCTGGAAACACCATATATTTT. Together with reference TRBV28 and TRBJ1-3, the CDR3 gives the full variable domain: DVKVTQSSRYLVKRTGEKVFLECVQDMDHENMFWYRQDPGLGLRLIYFSYDVKMKEKGDIPEGYSVSREKKERFSLILESASTNQTSMYLCASSLDRSSGNTIYFGEGSWLTVV.

This chain links TRBV3-1 with TRBJ2-5; D unclear. The CDR3 is 14 residues long. Germline CDR1 reads LGHDT; CDR2 reads YNNKEL (reference sequence). The ends were cut back, 0 bases at V and 9 bases at J, with 14 bases in the middle. CDR3 amino acids: CASSQDFGQLAQYF. For the CDR3, the DNA is TGTGCCAGCAGCCAAGATTTTGGCCAGCTGGCCCAGTACTTC.

About this clonotype: A much larger clone lies a single base off, so this may be a read error. This chain links TRBV4-2 with TRBJ1-1, with D uncertain. The V end was cut by 0 bases, the J end by 6 bases, with 5 bases between. CDR1 is LGHNA and CDR2 is YNFKEQ in the germline V gene. The CDR3 length is 12 residues. CDR3: CASSQEGAEAFF. For the CDR3, the DNA is TGTGCCAGCAGCCAAGAGGGAGCTGAAGCTTTCTTT.

The sample holds a few counts of this clonotype. The rearrangement links TRBV5-1 to TRBJ2-5, with TRBD2 matching 8 bases. Trimming removed 4 bases from V and 6 bases from J; junction bases left unmatched: 11. The V gene's germline CDR1 is SGHRS and CDR2 YFSETQ. CDR3 size: 15 residues. The DNA for the CDR3 is TGCGCCAGCAGCCCGGGACCAGCGGGAGTGAAGACCCAGTACTTC. Residues: CASSPGPAGVKTQYF.

There are many counts of this clonotype. The chain joins TRBV13 to TRBJ2-5, with D maybe TRBD1 (6 bases). V was trimmed by 7 bases and J by 5 bases, leaving 14 bases between them. The germline V gene has CDR1 PRHDT and CDR2 FYEKMQ (reference sequence). This CDR3 has 13 residues. Here the CDR3 reads CASNAQGDETQYF. The CDR3 nucleotides read TGTGCCAGCAACGCACAGGGCGACGAGACCCAGTACTTC.

The chain joins TRBV6-6 to TRBJ1-2, with D possibly being TRBD1 (5 bases). Trimming took off 5 bases at V and 2 bases at J, with 18 bases between the two ends. This CDR3 contains 16 residues. CDR1 MNHNY and CDR2 SVGAGI come from the germline V gene (reference sequence). The CDR3 DNA sequence: TGTGCCAGCAGTGCCCGCCCTGGGACGGAGAACTATGGCTACACCTTC. Amino acid sequence: CASSARPGTENYGYTF.

This clonotype was detected only a few times. The chain uses TRBV25-1 and TRBJ2-1; 10 bases map to TRBD1. Per the germline V gene, CDR1 is MGHDK and CDR2 is SYGVNS. V dropped 4 bases and J dropped 6; count of bases not matched to a gene: 6. The CDR3 is 15 residues long. This chain's CDR3 is CASSARDRGSNEQFF. The CDR3 DNA reads as TGTGCCAGCAGTGCCCGGGACAGGGGAAGCAATGAGCAGTTCTTC.

The chain joins TRBV7-9 to TRBJ2-1, with D possibly TRBD2 on 5 matching bases. The length of the CDR3 is 18 residues. Germline V gene data show CDR1 as SEHNR and CDR2 as FQNEAQ (reference sequence). Between the trimmed V and J ends, which lost 1 base and 2 bases, there was a span of 18 bases. CDR3 sequence: CASSLVGPPGSTYNEQFF. In DNA form, the CDR3 reads TGTGCCAGCAGCTTAGTTGGCCCGCCGGGGTCTACCTACAATGAGCAGTTCTTC.

To note about this clonotype: This may be a read error, as it is one base from a much larger clone. The CDR3: CASGIPSGYEQYF. In DNA, the CDR3 is TGTGCCAGCGGAATACCATCAGGGTACGAGCAGTACTTC. The chain is built from TRBV25-1 and TRBJ2-7; D is possibly TRBD1 (5 bases). CDR1 and CDR2 (germline): MGHDK, SYGVNS. This CDR3 has 13 residues. The ends were cut back, 8 bases at V and 4 bases at J, with 15 bases in the middle.

The CDR3: CASGPTPGLAGPYEQYF. CDR3 nucleotides: TGTGCCAGCGGCCCCACCCCCGGACTAGCGGGGCCCTACGAGCAGTACTTC. The chain employs TRBV6-5 and TRBJ2-7; 12 bases are shared with TRBD2. The ends lost 8 bases at V and 2 bases at J; junction bases unmatched: 13. The CDR3 is 17 amino acids. Germline CDR1 MNHEY, CDR2 SVGAGI.

The chain has TRBV30 and TRBJ1-2; 7 bases align to TRBD1. This CDR3 spans 12 amino acids. J was trimmed by 6 bases and V by 5 bases; bases with no gene match: 6. The germline gives CDR1 GTSNPN, CDR2 SVGIG (reference sequence). CDR3 sequence: CAWRTGAHGYTF. DNA for the CDR3: TGTGCCTGGCGCACAGGGGCGCATGGCTACACCTTC.

This rearrangement joins TRBV4-3 to TRBJ2-1; 11 bases align to TRBD2. This CDR3 comprises 16 residues. Germline V gives CDR1 LGHNA, CDR2 YSLEER. The trim removed 3 bases at V and 7 bases at J, leaving 8 bases unmatched. The CDR3 loop is CASSHTTSGSLNEQFF. The DNA for the CDR3 is TGCGCCAGCAGCCATACAACTAGCGGGAGCTTGAATGAGCAGTTCTTC.

The table lists this clonotype with many counts. CDR3 region: CASSYPGLAPDTQYF. CDR3 in DNA: TGTGCCAGCAGCTATCCGGGACTAGCGCCAGATACGCAGTATTTT. The gene calls are TRBV7-9 and TRBJ2-3; 10 bases align to TRBD2. Germline values: CDR1 SEHNR, CDR2 FQNEAQ (reference sequence). The CDR3 has 15 residues. Trimming cost V 4 bases and J 4 bases; bases outside gene matches: 5.

About this clonotype itself: At one of its ends the junction is not consistent with the germline gene, which may arise from a read error. The chain is built from TRBV15 and TRBJ2-3; D not resolved. Germline V gene sequence: CDR1 LNHNV, CDR2 YYDKDF (reference sequence). This CDR3 contains 14 residues. CDR3 region: CASSYQESTDTQYF. Written as DNA, the CDR3 is TGTGCCTCCAGCTATCAGGAGAGCACAGATACGCAGTATTTT.

In this sample, this clonotype turned up a few times. The chain employs TRBV6-2 or TRBV6-3 and TRBJ2-3, with TRBD2 matching 9 bases. V was pared by 2 bases and J by 0 bases, with 3 bases of the junction left unmatched. The CDR3 extends over 16 amino acids. From germline, CDR1 is MNHEY and CDR2 SVGEGT. The CDR3 nucleotides read TGTGCCAGCAGTTACGAGCGGGGGGCGAGCACAGATACGCAGTATTTT. This encodes CASSYERGASTDTQYF.

This clonotype was seen at least ten times. The chain has TRBV2 and TRBJ2-1; D not certain. The CDR3 has 14 amino acids. V gave up 6 bases and J gave up 5 bases, with 14 bases separating them. CDR1 is SNHLY and CDR2 is FYNNEI in the germline V gene. The CDR3 loop is CASSAEWNDNEQFF. The CDR3, as DNA: TGTGCCAGCAGCGCCGAGTGGAACGACAATGAGCAGTTCTTC.

The chain recombines TRBV19 with TRBJ2-1; D uncertain. Germline values: CDR1 LNHDA, CDR2 SQIVND (reference sequence). The CDR3 is 13 amino acids. Between the trimmed V and J ends, which lost 4 bases and 0 bases, there was a span of 4 bases. This chain's CDR3 is CASSTFSYNEQFF. CDR3 nucleotide sequence: TGTGCCAGTAGTACATTCTCCTACAATGAGCAGTTCTTC. The full variable domain, completed using reference TRBV19 and TRBJ2-1, is DGGITQSPKYLFRKEGQNVTLSCEQNLNHDAMYWYRQDPGQGLRLIYYSQIVNDFQKGDIAEGYSVSREKKESFPLTVTSAQKNPTAFYLCASSTFSYNEQFFGPGTRLTVL.

This clonotype was picked up many times. The V gene is TRBV6-1, the J gene TRBJ2-3; TRBD1 agrees at 9 bases. Germline V lookup: CDR1 MNHNS, CDR2 SASEGT. After removal of 4 bases from V and 2 bases from J, the junction contained 7 bases not matched to a gene. The CDR3 runs 16 residues. CDR3 bases: TGTGCCAGCAGTGGGAGGACAGGGGTTGTCACAGATACGCAGTATTTT. Its protein is CASSGRTGVVTDTQYF.

This chain uses TRBV29-1 with TRBJ2-1; 7 bases are shared with TRBD1. Germline V gene data show CDR1 as SQVTM and CDR2 as ANQGSEA. This CDR3 region has 13 residues. Trimming removed 7 bases from V and 2 bases from J; junction bases left unmatched: 5. The CDR3 protein is CSARQGAYNEQFF. The CDR3 DNA reads TGCAGCGCAAGACAGGGAGCCTACAATGAGCAGTTCTTC.

This clonotype came up many times. The chain employs TRBV6-5 and TRBJ2-2; D call uncertain. Looked up from germline, CDR1 is MNHEY and CDR2 is SVGAGI. Trimming cost V 6 bases and J 0 bases, with 11 bases left between them. The CDR3 has 15 amino acids. CDR3: CASRDRGSNTGELFF. The CDR3 DNA is TGTGCCAGCAGGGACCGAGGATCGAACACCGGGGAGCTGTTTTTT.